This entry lists 11 T cell receptor beta chains sequenced from one sample in a study of OX40 agonist ivuxolimab in advanced cancers. Clones were read by immunoSEQ multiplex PCR, and TCRdb kept only the in-frame ones, dropping some. The table has about 69,000 clones, 60% to 85% seen once. Sample: CD4+ or CD8+ T cells sorted from blood, taken in a trial of the OX40 agonist ivuxolimab. All receptors come from an adult with an advanced solid tumor such as melanoma, head and neck, liver or kidney cancer.

The J gene is TRBJ2-3, the V gene TRBV27; the match to TRBD1 covers 8 bases. V lost 4 bases and J lost 4; bases outside the gene matches: 10. The V gene's germline CDR1 is MNHEY and CDR2 SMNVEV (reference sequence). This CDR3 comprises 16 residues. CDR3 in amino acids: CASSSTGAGVADTQYF. The DNA of the CDR3 is TGTGCCAGCAGTTCGACAGGGGCTGGAGTAGCAGATACGCAGTATTTT.

The J gene is TRBJ1-5, the V gene TRBV28, with D hard to call. Trimming cost V 2 bases and J 4 bases, with 18 bases left between them. The CDR3 is 17 amino acids. From germline, CDR1 is MDHEN and CDR2 SYDVKM. DNA for the CDR3: TGTGCCAGCAGTTTACCCACCCGGACGTCGGTGAATCAGCCCCAGCATTTT. The encoded protein is CASSLPTRTSVNQPQHF.

This clone appeared a single time. The V and J genes are TRBV5-4 and TRBJ1-5; TRBD1 might be the D (6 bases). The CDR3 totals 16 residues. V shed 4 bases and J shed 0 bases, with 14 bases lying between them. Germline V gene data show CDR1 as SGHNT and CDR2 as YYREEE (reference sequence). The CDR3 sequence is CASSRGGLNSNQPQHF. In DNA form, the CDR3 reads TGTGCCAGCAGCCGAGGGGGGCTGAATAGCAATCAGCCCCAGCATTTT.

The J gene is TRBJ1-5, the V gene TRBV4-2, with D unresolved. The germline V and J ends were trimmed by 1 base and 7 bases, with 11 bases remaining between them. The CDR3 spans 14 residues. Germline CDR1 is LGHNA and CDR2 is YNFKEQ. The CDR3 reads CASSQAPGYQPQHF. Here the CDR3 DNA reads TGTGCCAGCAGCCAAGCGCCGGGGTACCAGCCCCAGCATTTT.

This clone turned up a few times. The CDR3 sequence: CASSKVWTVEKLFF. The CDR3 DNA sequence: TGTGCCAGCAGCAAAGTGTGGACAGTTGAAAAACTGTTTTTT. V gene TRBV21-1 combines with J gene TRBJ1-4; the table's D call, TRBD1, has no DNA check behind it. TRBV21-1 is a listed pseudogene. The CDR3 totals 14 residues.

J is TRBJ2-6 and V is TRBV13, with D uncertain. CDR1 and CDR2 (germline): PRHDT, FYEKMQ (reference sequence). The CDR3 length is 13 residues. The V and J ends lost 5 bases and 5 bases respectively, with 7 bases between them. The CDR3 DNA sequence: TGTGCCAGCAGCATAAATCGGGCCAACGTCCTGACTTTC. Residues: CASSINRANVLTF. Looking up the rest from reference TRBV13 and TRBJ2-6 gives the full variable domain: AAGVIQSPRHLIKEKRETATLKCYPIPRHDTVYWYQQGPGQDPQFLISFYEKMQSDKGSIPDRFSAQQFSDYHSELNMSSLELGDSALYFCASSINRANVLTFGAGSRLTVL.

The CDR3, as DNA: TGTGCCAGCAGCTACAGGGCGGGGGCCTCCTACAATGAGCAGTTCTTC. Translation: CASSYRAGASYNEQFF. The rearrangement links TRBV6-5 to TRBJ2-1, with a tentative D call TRBD2 (7 bases). The ends were cut back, 6 bases at V and 0 bases at J, with 15 bases in the middle. Germline V gives CDR1 MNHEY, CDR2 SVGAGI. This CDR3 spans 16 amino acids.

CDR3 nucleotide sequence: TGTGCCAGCAGTAGGGGACACTCCTACGAGCAGTACTTC. As protein: CASSRGHSYEQYF. This chain joins TRBV2 and TRBJ2-7, with a weak D call TRBD1 (6 bases). The V and J ends lost 5 bases and 0 bases respectively, with 8 bases between them. Germline loops: CDR1 SNHLY, CDR2 FYNNEI. The CDR3 runs to 13 residues. The complete variable domain, with remaining parts taken from reference TRBV2 and TRBJ2-7, reads EPEVTQTPSHQVTQMGQEVILRCVPISNHLYFYWYRQILGQKVEFLVSFYNNEISEKSEIFDDQFSVERPDGSNFTLKIRSTKLEDSAMYFCASSRGHSYEQYFGPGTRLTVT.

This clone was detected once. The chain employs TRBV11-2 and TRBJ1-5; D perhaps matches TRBD1 (5 bases). V lost 0 bases, J lost 6 bases, and 6 bases lay in between. Per the germline V gene, CDR1 is SGHAT and CDR2 is FQNNGV. This CDR3 is built from 13 residues. The DNA of the CDR3 is TGTGCCAGCAGCTTAGATCAGGGTCAGCCCCAGCATTTT. As protein: CASSLDQGQPQHF. Full variable domain (remainder filled in from reference TRBV11-2 and TRBJ1-5): EAGVAQSPRYKIIEKRQSVAFWCNPISGHATLYWYQQILGQGPKLLIQFQNNGVVDDSQLPKDRFSAERLKGVDSTLKIQPAKLEDSAVYLCASSLDQGQPQHFGDGTRLSIL.

The V gene is TRBV28, the J gene TRBJ1-3; D uncertain. V dropped 8 bases and J dropped 0 bases, with 8 bases sitting between them. CDR3 length: 13 residues. Germline V lookup: CDR1 MDHEN, CDR2 SYDVKM. The CDR3 DNA sequence: TGTGCCAGCGGGGAGGGCTCTGGAAACACCATATATTTT. It specifies CASGEGSGNTIYF.

The chain joins TRBV4-1 to TRBJ1-3, with D perhaps TRBD1 (5 bases). Between the trimmed V and J ends, which lost 0 bases and 2 bases, there was a span of 8 bases. This CDR3 has 15 amino acids. CDR1 is MGHRA, CDR2 YSYEKL, per germline. The CDR3 loop is CASSQEVRAGNTIYF. DNA of the CDR3: TGCGCCAGCAGCCAAGAAGTCAGGGCTGGAAACACCATATATTTT.